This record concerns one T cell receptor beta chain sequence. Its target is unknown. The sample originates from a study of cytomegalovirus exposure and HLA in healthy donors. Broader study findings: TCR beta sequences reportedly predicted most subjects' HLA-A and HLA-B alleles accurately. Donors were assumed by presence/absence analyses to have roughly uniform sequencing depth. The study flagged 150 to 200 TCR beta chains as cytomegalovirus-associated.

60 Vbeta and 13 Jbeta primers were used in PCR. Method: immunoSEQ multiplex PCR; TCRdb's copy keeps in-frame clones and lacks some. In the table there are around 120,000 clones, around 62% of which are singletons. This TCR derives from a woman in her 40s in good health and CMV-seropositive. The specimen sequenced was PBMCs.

The CDR3: CASSFTGYTGELFF. CDR3 DNA: TGTGCCAGCAGCTTTACAGGGTACACCGGGGAGCTGTTTTTT. The V call is TRBV7-2, the J call TRBJ2-2, with D perhaps TRBD1 (6 bases). The CDR3 totals 14 residues. From germline, CDR1 is SGHTA and CDR2 FQGNSA. V lost 3 bases, J lost 3 bases, and 8 bases lay in between.